This TCR beta chain appears in the sequencing data of a study of a mutant IDH1 vaccine in newly diagnosed glioma. This table comes from immunoSEQ multiplex PCR, and its TCRdb copy is limited to in-frame clones, with some not included. Among approximately 22,000 clones listed, 82% were seen once. V dropped 5 bases and J dropped 8; count of bases not matched to a gene: 6. Germline CDR1 and CDR2: SEHNR and FQNEAQ (reference sequence). This CDR3 is 14 amino acids long. About this clone: Antigen: not known.

Time point here: week 47, end of study. In every dose of vaccine, 300 ug of mutant IDH1 20-mer peptide was given alongside topical imiquimod. Sequences were derived from PBMCs, sampled from a glioma patient whose treatment included an IDH1 peptide vaccine. V and J are TRBV7-9 and TRBJ1-4, with 9 bases aligning to TRBD1. The sequence was collected from a middle-aged man with glioma. Some clones in this sample may be carry-over from other donors' samples. The CDR3 region is CASSPGTGREKLFF. The CDR3 DNA follows: TGTGCCAGCAGCCCCGGGACAGGGCGCGAAAAACTGTTTTTT.